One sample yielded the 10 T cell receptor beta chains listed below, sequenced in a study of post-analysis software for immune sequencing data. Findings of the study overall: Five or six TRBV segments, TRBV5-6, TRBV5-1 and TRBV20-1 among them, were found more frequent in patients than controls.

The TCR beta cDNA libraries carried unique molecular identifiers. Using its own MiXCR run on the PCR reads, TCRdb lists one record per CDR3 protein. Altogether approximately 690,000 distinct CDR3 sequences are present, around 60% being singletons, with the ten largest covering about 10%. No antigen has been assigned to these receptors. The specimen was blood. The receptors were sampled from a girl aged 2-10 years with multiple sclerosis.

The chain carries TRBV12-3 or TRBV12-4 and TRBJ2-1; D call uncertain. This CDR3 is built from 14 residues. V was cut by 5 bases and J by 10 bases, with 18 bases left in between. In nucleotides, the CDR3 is TGTGCCAGCAGTCCTCCGGGCGTGGGTGGGGAGCAGTTCTTC. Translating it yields CASSPPGVGGEQFF.

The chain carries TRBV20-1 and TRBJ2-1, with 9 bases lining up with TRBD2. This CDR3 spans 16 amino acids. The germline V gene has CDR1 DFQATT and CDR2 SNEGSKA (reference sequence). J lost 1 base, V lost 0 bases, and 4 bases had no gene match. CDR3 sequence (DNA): TGCAGTGCTAGAGATCACACTAGCGGGTCCTACAATGAGCAGTTCTTC. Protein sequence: CSARDHTSGSYNEQFF.

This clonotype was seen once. This CDR3 reads CASRRQGMTEAFF. For the CDR3, the DNA is TGTGCCAGCAGAAGACAGGGGATGACTGAAGCTTTCTTT. V and J are TRBV6-5 and TRBJ1-1, with 8 bases aligning to TRBD1. The ends lost 6 bases at V and 5 bases at J; junction bases unmatched: 5. Germline-derived CDR1 and CDR2 are MNHEY and SVGAGI. The CDR3 has 13 residues.

DNA for the CDR3: TGTGCCAGCATCAGGAATACGCAGTATTTT. Translating gives CASIRNTQYF. The rearrangement links TRBV6-5 to TRBJ2-3, with unresolved D. The CDR3 totals 10 residues. The germline CDR1 and CDR2 sequences are MNHEY and SVGAGI. The V end lost 7 bases, the J end lost 7 bases, and 6 bases lay between the germline ends.

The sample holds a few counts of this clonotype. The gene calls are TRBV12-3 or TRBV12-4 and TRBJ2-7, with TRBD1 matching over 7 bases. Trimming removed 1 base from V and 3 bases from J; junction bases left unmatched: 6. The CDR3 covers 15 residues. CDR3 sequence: CASSLGAGGFYEQYF. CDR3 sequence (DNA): TGTGCCAGCAGTTTAGGGGCAGGGGGTTTCTACGAGCAGTACTTC.

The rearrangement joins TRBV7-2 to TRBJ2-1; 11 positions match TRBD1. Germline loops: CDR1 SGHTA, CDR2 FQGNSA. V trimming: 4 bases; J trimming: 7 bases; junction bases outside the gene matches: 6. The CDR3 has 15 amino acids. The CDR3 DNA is TGTGCCAGCAGCTCGGGTCGGGACAGGGGGAATGAGCAGTTCTTC. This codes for CASSSGRDRGNEQFF.

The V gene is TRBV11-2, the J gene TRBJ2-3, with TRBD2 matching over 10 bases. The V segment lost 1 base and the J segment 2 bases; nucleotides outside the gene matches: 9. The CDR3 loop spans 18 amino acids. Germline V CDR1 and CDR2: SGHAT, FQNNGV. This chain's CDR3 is CASSLGWTSGTYTDTQYF. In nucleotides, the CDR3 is TGTGCCAGCAGCTTAGGCTGGACTAGCGGCACATACACAGATACGCAGTATTTT.

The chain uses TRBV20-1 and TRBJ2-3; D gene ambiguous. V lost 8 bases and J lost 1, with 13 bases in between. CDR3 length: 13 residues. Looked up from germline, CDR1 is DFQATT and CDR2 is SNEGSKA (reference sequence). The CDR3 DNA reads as TGCAGTAGAGCCCGAACGGGCACAGATACGCAGTATTTT. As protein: CSRARTGTDTQYF.

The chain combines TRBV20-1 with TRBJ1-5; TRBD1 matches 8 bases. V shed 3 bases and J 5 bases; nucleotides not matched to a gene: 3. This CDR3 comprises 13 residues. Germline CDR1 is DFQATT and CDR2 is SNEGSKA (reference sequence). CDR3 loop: CSASPTGDQPQHF. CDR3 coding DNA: TGCAGTGCTAGCCCGACAGGGGATCAGCCCCAGCATTTT.

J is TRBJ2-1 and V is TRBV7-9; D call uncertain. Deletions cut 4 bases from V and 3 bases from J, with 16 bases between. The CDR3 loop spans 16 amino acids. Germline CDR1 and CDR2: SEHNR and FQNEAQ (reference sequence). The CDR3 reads CASSSRRATSYNEQFF. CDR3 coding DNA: TGTGCCAGCAGCTCTCGTCGGGCCACAAGCTACAATGAGCAGTTCTTC.